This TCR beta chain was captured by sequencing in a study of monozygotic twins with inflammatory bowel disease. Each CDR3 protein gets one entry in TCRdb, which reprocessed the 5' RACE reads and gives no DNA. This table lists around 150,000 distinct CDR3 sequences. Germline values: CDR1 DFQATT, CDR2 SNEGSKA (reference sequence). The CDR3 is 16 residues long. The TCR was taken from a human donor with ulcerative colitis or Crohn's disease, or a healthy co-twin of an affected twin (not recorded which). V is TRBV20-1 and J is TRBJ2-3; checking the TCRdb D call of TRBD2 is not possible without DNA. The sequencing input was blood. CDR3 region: CSAPAMSGRASDTQYF.